This T cell receptor (beta chain) was obtained from a study of shared T cell receptors in the human thymus. TCRdb's copy holds only in-frame clones and misses some; the assay was immunoSEQ multiplex PCR. The sample gives hundreds of thousands of clones, 70% to 90% of which show up once; over 0.008% is in the top ten. The sample was also linked to a second study, of human thymus T cells. That source reports: Donors were healthy Finnish infants having corrective surgery for congenital heart defects. Thymus was obtained from resections taken during corrective heart surgery. Thymic and blood repertoires showed apparently biased V and J gene usage.

The specimen was thymocytes. The receptor comes from a boy under three years old with a congenital heart defect.

CDR3 in DNA: TGTGCCAGCAGCTTGGTTCCGGGACAGGATTCCTACGAGCAGTACTTC. This translates into CASSLVPGQDSYEQYF. The chain links TRBV5-4 to TRBJ2-7; 8 positions match TRBD1. The CDR3 is 16 residues long. V lost 0 bases to trimming and J lost 1 base; unmatched junction nucleotides: 6. The germline V gene has CDR1 SGHNT and CDR2 YYREEE (reference sequence).